This paragraph covers one T cell receptor (beta chain) sequence. TCRdb's table, derived via immunoSEQ multiplex PCR, lists solely in-frame clones and lacks some. The sample includes more than 85,000 clones, 84% of them seen just once. The record originates from a study of blood T cell repertoires in COVID-19. On the study more broadly: COVID-19 samples from acute and convalescent phases originated in the United States, Italy and Spain. Sources were T cells, B-cell-depleted T cells, or PBMCs; the material itself was cDNA or gDNA.

What was sequenced was peripheral blood. This sequence originates from a man aged 60-69 years with acute or convalescent COVID-19.

This CDR3 is CASSEGAYGYTF. The DNA of the CDR3 is TGTGCCAGCAGTGAGGGGGCTTATGGCTACACCTTC. The V gene is TRBV2, the J gene TRBJ1-2; weak D call: TRBD1 (6 bases). With 3 bases removed from V and 5 bases from J, the gap between germline ends came to 7 bases. Germline CDR1 is SNHLY and CDR2 is FYNNEI. This CDR3 is built from 12 residues. The entire variable domain, with the rest obtained from reference TRBV2 and TRBJ1-2, is as follows: EPEVTQTPSHQVTQMGQEVILRCVPISNHLYFYWYRQILGQKVEFLVSFYNNEISEKSEIFDDQFSVERPDGSNFTLKIRSTKLEDSAMYFCASSEGAYGYTFGSGTRLTVV.